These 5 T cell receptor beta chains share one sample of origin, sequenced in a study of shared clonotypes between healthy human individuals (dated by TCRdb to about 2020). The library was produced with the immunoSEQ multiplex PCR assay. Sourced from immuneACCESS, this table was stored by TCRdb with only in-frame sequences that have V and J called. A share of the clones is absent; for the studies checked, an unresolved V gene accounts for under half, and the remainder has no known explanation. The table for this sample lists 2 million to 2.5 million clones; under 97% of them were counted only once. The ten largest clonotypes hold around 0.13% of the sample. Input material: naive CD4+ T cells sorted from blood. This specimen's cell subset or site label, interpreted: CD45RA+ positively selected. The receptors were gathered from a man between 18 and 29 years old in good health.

Here the CDR3 DNA reads TGTGCCAGTAGTGTGTTCCGGGAATCCGGGGAGCTGTTTTTT. Its translation: CASSVFRESGELFF. The chain recombines TRBV19 with TRBJ2-2, with D maybe TRBD2 (5 bases). V was pared by 5 bases and J by 6 bases, with 13 bases between. The germline CDR1 and CDR2 sequences are LNHDA and SQIVND (reference sequence). The CDR3 has 14 residues.

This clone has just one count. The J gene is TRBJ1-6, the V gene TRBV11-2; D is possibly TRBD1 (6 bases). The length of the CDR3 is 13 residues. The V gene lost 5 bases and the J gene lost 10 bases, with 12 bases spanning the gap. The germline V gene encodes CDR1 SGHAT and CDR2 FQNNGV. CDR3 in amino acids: CASSADRSSPLHF. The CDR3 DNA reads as TGTGCCAGCAGCGCCGACAGGTCCTCACCCCTCCACTTT.

CDR3 sequence: CASSLPYRDSNQPQHF. DNA for the CDR3: TGTGCCAGCAGTCTTCCTTACAGAGACTCAAATCAGCCCCAGCATTTT. The J gene is TRBJ1-5, the V gene TRBV28; D is ambiguous. The CDR3 is 16 residues long. Germline V gene lookup returns CDR1 MDHEN and CDR2 SYDVKM. V lost 5 bases, J lost 4 bases, and 18 bases lay in between.

CDR3 in amino acids: CASSSGQGRGYTF. CDR3 coding DNA: TGCGCCAGCAGCTCCGGACAGGGGCGCGGCTACACCTTC. The genes are TRBV5-1 and TRBJ1-2; 9 positions match TRBD1. V gave up 3 bases and J gave up 8 bases; unmatched junction bases: 5. Per germline, CDR1 SGHRS and CDR2 YFSETQ. The CDR3 runs 13 residues. Looking up the rest from reference TRBV5-1 and TRBJ1-2 gives the full variable domain: KAGVTQTPRYLIKTRGQQVTLSCSPISGHRSVSWYQQTPGQGLQFLFEYFSETQRNKGNFPGRFSGRQFSNSRSEMNVSTLELGDSALYLCASSSGQGRGYTFGSGTRLTVV.

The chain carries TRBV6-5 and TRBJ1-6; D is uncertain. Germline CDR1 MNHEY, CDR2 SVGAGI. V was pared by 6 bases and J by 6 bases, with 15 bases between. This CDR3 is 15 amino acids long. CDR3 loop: CASSRVIRANSPLHF. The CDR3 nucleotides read TGTGCCAGCAGCCGTGTCATTAGGGCTAATTCACCCCTCCACTTT.